The rows below give T cell receptor beta chains drawn from one sample of a study of T-cell memory formation after mild COVID-19. MiXCR, run by TCRdb on the 5' RACE reads, gives a single entry per CDR3 protein. The repertoire includes more than 150,000 distinct CDR3 sequences, about 18% of them detected once, and about 4% sits in the top ten. The specimen was PBMCs or a T cell subset sorted from them (not recorded which). The receptor set was obtained from a man aged 18 to 35 who had mild COVID-19 (a few samples of this study predate the infection). Cell type and time point are not known. Both conserved end residues are part of each CDR3. A D gene is named only where the DNA matches it firmly. Rows give clone size only sometimes, using once, few, many, or a class for an expanded clone.

j_call: TRBJ2-3
v_call: TRBV6-2/TRBV6-3
d_call: -
clone_size: -
cdr3_nt: TGTGCCAGCAGTTACTCCCCATCAGATACGCAGTATTTT
cdr3_aa: CASSYSPSDTQYF

j_call: TRBJ2-7
v_call: TRBV10-2
d_call: -
clone_size: many
cdr3_nt: TGCGCCAGCAGCGGTAGCTACGAGCAGTACTTC
cdr3_aa: CASSGSYEQYF

j_call: TRBJ1-1
v_call: TRBV7-2
d_call: -
clone_size: few
cdr3_nt: TGTGCCAGCAGCCCTCGGAGGGGCAGGAGCGAAGCTTTCTTT
cdr3_aa: CASSPRRGRSEAFF

j_call: TRBJ2-1
v_call: TRBV6-5
d_call: -
clone_size: -
cdr3_nt: TGTGCCAGCAGTTACTCGCAGAGTATGCGGGGTAGGTCGCAGTTCTTC
cdr3_aa: CASSYSQSMRGRSQFF

j_call: TRBJ2-1
v_call: TRBV6-2/TRBV6-3
d_call: TRBD2
clone_size: many
cdr3_nt: TGTGCCAGCAGCATAGCGGGGGGGCTCAGTGAGCAGTTCTTC
cdr3_aa: CASSIAGGLSEQFF

j_call: TRBJ2-3
v_call: TRBV20-1
d_call: TRBD2
clone_size: few
cdr3_nt: TGCAGTGCTCTAGACTCTAGCGGGGGGGGTGATACGCAGTATTTT
cdr3_aa: CSALDSSGGGDTQYF

j_call: TRBJ1-5
v_call: TRBV12-3/TRBV12-4
d_call: TRBD1
clone_size: few
cdr3_nt: TGTGCCAGCAGTGCCCTGACAGGGGGGGTTCAGCCCCAGCATTTT
cdr3_aa: CASSALTGGVQPQHF

j_call: TRBJ1-2
v_call: TRBV3-1
d_call: -
clone_size: -
cdr3_nt: TGTGCCAGCAGCCAAGAGGGGGGCTATGGCTACACCTTC
cdr3_aa: CASSQEGGYGYTF

j_call: TRBJ2-1
v_call: TRBV7-2
d_call: TRBD2
clone_size: many
cdr3_nt: TGTGCCAGCAGCTTAGGGACTAGCGGGGCAAATGAGCAGTTCTTC
cdr3_aa: CASSLGTSGANEQFF

j_call: TRBJ2-7
v_call: TRBV12-5
d_call: TRBD2
clone_size: -
cdr3_nt: TGTGCTAGTGGTTTGGTGCTCGGGGGGATTGACGAGCAGTACTTC
cdr3_aa: CASGLVLGGIDEQYF

j_call: TRBJ2-7
v_call: TRBV6-5
d_call: TRBD2
clone_size: -
cdr3_nt: TGTGCCAGCAGTTACTCACTAGCGGACTCCTACGAGCAGTACTTC
cdr3_aa: CASSYSLADSYEQYF

j_call: TRBJ1-5
v_call: TRBV5-1
d_call: -
clone_size: many
cdr3_nt: TGCGCCAGCAGAGCCGACGGTGATGGCAATCAGCCCCAGCATTTT
cdr3_aa: CASRADGDGNQPQHF

j_call: TRBJ1-3
v_call: TRBV6-1
d_call: TRBD1
clone_size: -
cdr3_nt: TGTGCCAGCAGAGTTACAGGGGAAGGAAACACCATATATTTT
cdr3_aa: CASRVTGEGNTIYF

j_call: TRBJ2-7
v_call: TRBV9
d_call: -
clone_size: -
cdr3_nt: TGTGCCAGCAGCGTAGCTGGGCGGCCTTCGAACCCGGGGGAGCAGTACTTC
cdr3_aa: CASSVAGRPSNPGEQYF

j_call: TRBJ1-4
v_call: TRBV5-1
d_call: -
clone_size: few
cdr3_nt: TGCGCCAGCAGCTTGGGGACAGCTAATGAAAAACTGTTTTTT
cdr3_aa: CASSLGTANEKLFF

j_call: TRBJ1-5
v_call: TRBV6-2/TRBV6-3
d_call: -
clone_size: few
cdr3_nt: TGTGCCAGCAGCCCACGGCAGGGTAGCAATCAGCCCCAGCATTTT
cdr3_aa: CASSPRQGSNQPQHF

j_call: TRBJ1-2
v_call: TRBV20-1
d_call: -
clone_size: -
cdr3_nt: TGCAGTGCGCTTAGTGGGGAGACCTATGGCTACACCTTC
cdr3_aa: CSALSGETYGYTF

j_call: TRBJ1-2
v_call: TRBV7-2
d_call: -
clone_size: -
cdr3_nt: TGTGCCAGCAGCCCCGCCCATTATGGCTACACCTTC
cdr3_aa: CASSPAHYGYTF

j_call: TRBJ1-5
v_call: TRBV20-1
d_call: -
clone_size: few
cdr3_nt: TGCAGTGCAAAAGCGACCGGCAATCAGCCCCAGCATTTT
cdr3_aa: CSAKATGNQPQHF

j_call: TRBJ2-3
v_call: TRBV7-2
d_call: -
clone_size: -
cdr3_nt: TGTGCCAGCACTCAACCCCTGTTGAGGGGGAAAAGGGGGGCAGATACGCAGTATTTT
cdr3_aa: CASTQPLLRGKRGADTQYF

j_call: TRBJ1-1
v_call: TRBV20-1
d_call: -
clone_size: many
cdr3_nt: TGCAGTGCTAGTCCCTGGACAGCGGGGTACACTGAAGCTTTCTTT
cdr3_aa: CSASPWTAGYTEAFF

j_call: TRBJ1-1
v_call: TRBV5-6
d_call: -
clone_size: -
cdr3_nt: TGTGCCAGCAGCTCCGACAATACAGCTTTCTTT
cdr3_aa: CASSSDNTAFF

j_call: TRBJ1-6
v_call: TRBV5-1
d_call: -
clone_size: many
cdr3_nt: TGCGCCAGCAAGGGAGAAGGGTCACCCCTCCACTTT
cdr3_aa: CASKGEGSPLHF

j_call: TRBJ2-1
v_call: TRBV7-2
d_call: TRBD2
clone_size: few
cdr3_nt: TGTGCCAGCAGCTTAGGGACTAGCGGGGGGGCCGGGCAGTCCTTC
cdr3_aa: CASSLGTSGGAGQSF

j_call: TRBJ2-1
v_call: TRBV5-5
d_call: TRBD2
clone_size: few
cdr3_nt: TGTGCCAGCAGCTTGGGAGCGGGGAGCTCCTACAATGAGCAGTTCTTC
cdr3_aa: CASSLGAGSSYNEQFF

j_call: TRBJ2-3
v_call: TRBV6-1
d_call: -
clone_size: few
cdr3_nt: TGTGCCAGCAGTGACAGGGGATCCACAGATACGCAGTATTTT
cdr3_aa: CASSDRGSTDTQYF

j_call: TRBJ1-2
v_call: TRBV5-6
d_call: -
clone_size: -
cdr3_nt: TGTGCCAGCAGCCGTCCCGGGGGAGACTATGGCTACACCTTC
cdr3_aa: CASSRPGGDYGYTF

j_call: TRBJ2-1
v_call: TRBV5-4
d_call: TRBD2
clone_size: -
cdr3_nt: TGTGCCAGCAGGTCAGGTCAGCGGGGGGACGAAAAGGAGCAGTTCTTC
cdr3_aa: CASRSGQRGDEKEQFF

j_call: TRBJ2-5
v_call: TRBV5-1
d_call: -
clone_size: few
cdr3_nt: TGCGCCAGCAGCTTGGAAAGTACTCAAGAGACCCAGTACTTC
cdr3_aa: CASSLESTQETQYF

j_call: TRBJ2-2
v_call: TRBV5-5
d_call: -
clone_size: -
cdr3_nt: TGTGCCAGCAGCTTGGAGTCTTTTAACACCGGGGAGCTGTTTTTT
cdr3_aa: CASSLESFNTGELFF

j_call: TRBJ1-5
v_call: TRBV18
d_call: TRBD1
clone_size: -
cdr3_nt: TGTGCCAGCTCAGACAGGGGGTTGGATCAGCCCCAGCATTTT
cdr3_aa: CASSDRGLDQPQHF

j_call: TRBJ1-4
v_call: TRBV12-3/TRBV12-4
d_call: -
clone_size: -
cdr3_nt: TGTGCCAGCAGCCACGACAGACCTAATGAAAAACTGTTTTTT
cdr3_aa: CASSHDRPNEKLFF

j_call: TRBJ2-5
v_call: TRBV2
d_call: -
clone_size: -
cdr3_nt: TGTGCCAGCACCACAGATCGCGGAGAGACCCAGTACTTC
cdr3_aa: CASTTDRGETQYF

j_call: TRBJ1-5
v_call: TRBV27
d_call: -
clone_size: -
cdr3_nt: TGTGCCAGCAGTATTCCCAGGGGGCCCCAGCATTTT
cdr3_aa: CASSIPRGPQHF

j_call: TRBJ1-1
v_call: TRBV20-1
d_call: TRBD1
clone_size: -
cdr3_nt: TGCAGTAGGGCGCACCCACAGGGGGCGATGACTGAAGCTTTCTTT
cdr3_aa: CSRAHPQGAMTEAFF

j_call: TRBJ1-5
v_call: TRBV27
d_call: -
clone_size: many
cdr3_nt: TGTGCCAGCAGTTTAACCAGGCTCAATCAGCCCCAGCATTTT
cdr3_aa: CASSLTRLNQPQHF

j_call: TRBJ2-2
v_call: TRBV7-9
d_call: TRBD1
clone_size: -
cdr3_nt: TGTGCCAGCAGCGGCCCGGGACAGGGAACCGGGGAGCTGTTTTTT
cdr3_aa: CASSGPGQGTGELFF

j_call: TRBJ1-3
v_call: TRBV4-3
d_call: -
clone_size: -
cdr3_nt: TGCGCCAGCAGCCAAGCGGGCGGACCTGGAAACACCATATATTTT
cdr3_aa: CASSQAGGPGNTIYF

j_call: TRBJ2-1
v_call: TRBV11-2
d_call: TRBD2
clone_size: -
cdr3_nt: TGTGCCAGCAGCTCTACTAGCGGGGGGAGAAATGAGCAGTTCTTC
cdr3_aa: CASSSTSGGRNEQFF

j_call: TRBJ2-2
v_call: TRBV27
d_call: TRBD2
clone_size: few
cdr3_nt: TGTGCCAGCAGGCGGGGACTAGCGGCGACCGGGGAGCTGTTTTTT
cdr3_aa: CASRRGLAATGELFF

j_call: TRBJ1-1
v_call: TRBV4-3
d_call: -
clone_size: -
cdr3_nt: TGCGCCAGCAGCCAGGGTTTAAGGGGGATGGCTTTCTTT
cdr3_aa: CASSQGLRGMAFF

j_call: TRBJ2-3
v_call: TRBV2
d_call: TRBD2
clone_size: few
cdr3_nt: TGTGCCAGCGCAATAGCGGGGAGCACAGATACGCAGTATTTT
cdr3_aa: CASAIAGSTDTQYF

j_call: TRBJ1-4
v_call: TRBV2
d_call: -
clone_size: few
cdr3_nt: TGTGCCAGCACGTTATACAATGAAAAACTGTTTTTT
cdr3_aa: CASTLYNEKLFF